The 8 T cell receptor beta chains presented below share a single source sample, sequenced in a study of glioma-infiltrating T cells after dendritic cell vaccination. Time point here: after dendritic cell vaccination, including at tumor progression/relapse. The assay was immunoSEQ multiplex PCR, and TCRdb's table has in-frame clones only and misses some. The sample lists about 58,000 clones, approximately 81% occurring once. This specimen consisted of blood, obtained after dendritic cell vaccination. The receptors stem from a human donor with glioblastoma.

J is TRBJ1-1 and V is TRBV10-1; D uncertain. The germline gives CDR1 WNHNN, CDR2 SYGVQD (reference sequence). V was trimmed by 4 bases and J by 3 bases, leaving 9 bases between them. The CDR3 runs to 13 residues. The CDR3 DNA reads as TGCGCCAGCAGTGGCTCGGGAGACACTGAAGCTTTCTTT. Translation: CASSGSGDTEAFF.

This clone was seen a few times. The chain links TRBV14 to TRBJ2-1, with 11 bases aligning to TRBD1. The CDR3 is 15 amino acids. V was clipped by 4 bases and J by 13 bases; unmatched bases: 12. Germline V gene data show CDR1 as SGHDN and CDR2 as FVKESK. The CDR3 nucleotides read TGTGCCAGCAGCCTGATCGGACAGGGGGCGATCCTTCAGTTCTTC. Residues: CASSLIGQGAILQFF.

This clone was observed a few times. The rearrangement uses TRBV28 and TRBJ1-5; D call uncertain. Trimming pared 6 bases from V and 4 bases from J, leaving 10 bases between. This CDR3 spans 13 amino acids. Germline V gene lookup returns CDR1 MDHEN and CDR2 SYDVKM. The CDR3 region is CASSIEGNQPQHF. CDR3 DNA sequence: TGTGCCAGCAGCATAGAGGGAAATCAGCCCCAGCATTTT. The entire variable domain, with the rest obtained from reference TRBV28 and TRBJ1-5, is as follows: DVKVTQSSRYLVKRTGEKVFLECVQDMDHENMFWYRQDPGLGLRLIYFSYDVKMKEKGDIPEGYSVSREKKERFSLILESASTNQTSMYLCASSIEGNQPQHFGDGTRLSIL.

J is TRBJ1-3 and V is TRBV5-1; 7 nucleotides align to TRBD1. The ends lost 0 bases at V and 0 bases at J; junction bases unmatched: 3. This CDR3 has 16 amino acids. Germline values: CDR1 SGHRS, CDR2 YFSETQ. CDR3 protein: CASSLAGQISGNTIYF. As DNA, the CDR3 is TGCGCCAGCAGCTTGGCGGGACAGATCTCTGGAAACACCATATATTTT.

The rearrangement joins TRBV7-9 to TRBJ2-1, with 13 bases aligning to TRBD2. The CDR3 runs 16 residues. Per the germline V gene, CDR1 is SEHNR and CDR2 is FQNEAQ (reference sequence). V lost 5 bases and J lost 6; bases outside the gene matches: 7. The DNA of the CDR3 is TGTGCCAGCAGCCTTGCCGGGACTAGCGGGGTCAATGAGCAGTTCTTC. Encoded protein: CASSLAGTSGVNEQFF.

The chain is built from TRBV10-3 and TRBJ2-7; D may be TRBD1 (5 bases). Per the germline V gene, CDR1 is ENHRY and CDR2 is SYGVKD. The CDR3 totals 15 residues. V was shortened by 3 bases and J by 5 bases, with 17 bases between the two germline ends. CDR3 in DNA: TGTGCCATCAGTGATTCAGGGTACCCGTCCGACGAGCAGTACTTC. Amino acid sequence: CAISDSGYPSDEQYF.

The chain recombines TRBV19 with TRBJ1-4, with TRBD1 matching over 9 bases. The CDR3 runs to 17 residues. The J segment lost 0 bases and the V segment lost 6 bases, leaving 8 bases of the junction unmatched. Looked up from germline, CDR1 is LNHDA and CDR2 is SQIVND (reference sequence). The CDR3 DNA reads as TGTGCCAGTAGCAAAAAGGACAGGGGAACAACTAATGAAAAACTGTTTTTT. Translating it yields CASSKKDRGTTNEKLFF.

This chain connects TRBV6-5 to TRBJ1-5; TRBD1 matches 7 bases. The V gene's germline CDR1 is MNHEY and CDR2 SVGAGI. The CDR3 is made up of 14 amino acids. The J segment lost 6 bases and the V segment lost 5 bases, leaving 7 bases of the junction unmatched. The CDR3 region is CASSRYRGGQPQHF. The CDR3 region has the DNA TGTGCCAGCAGTCGTTACAGGGGAGGTCAGCCCCAGCATTTT.